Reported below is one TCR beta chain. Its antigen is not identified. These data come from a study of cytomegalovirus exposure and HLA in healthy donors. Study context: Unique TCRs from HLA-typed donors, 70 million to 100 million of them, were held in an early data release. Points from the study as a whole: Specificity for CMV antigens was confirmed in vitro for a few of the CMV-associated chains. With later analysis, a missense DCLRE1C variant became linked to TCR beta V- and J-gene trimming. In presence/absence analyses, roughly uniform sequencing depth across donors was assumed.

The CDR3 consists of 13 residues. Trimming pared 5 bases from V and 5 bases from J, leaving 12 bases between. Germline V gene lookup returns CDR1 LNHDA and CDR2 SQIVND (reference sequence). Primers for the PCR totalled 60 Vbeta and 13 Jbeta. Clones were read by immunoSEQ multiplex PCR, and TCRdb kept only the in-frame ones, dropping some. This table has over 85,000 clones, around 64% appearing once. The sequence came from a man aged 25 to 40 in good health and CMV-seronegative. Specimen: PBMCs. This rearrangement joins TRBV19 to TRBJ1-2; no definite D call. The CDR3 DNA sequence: TGTGCCAGTAGTCAAACCGGGGATTATGGCTACACCTTC. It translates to CASSQTGDYGYTF.